The source of this TCR beta chain is a study of shared clonotypes between healthy human individuals. Measured with immunoSEQ multiplex PCR; TCRdb has only the in-frame clones, and not every one. The sample holds 550,000 to 800,000 clones; around 67% are singletons and the top ten take approximately 1.8%. This clone was detected once. The V gene's germline CDR1 is LNHDA and CDR2 SQIVND (reference sequence). Trimming left V 3 bases short and J 7 bases short, with 19 bases between. The CDR3 runs 16 residues. The origin of this receptor is a woman between 25 and 40 years old in good health. J is TRBJ2-1 and V is TRBV19; D remains unclear. The source material was memory CD4+ T cells sorted from blood. Subset: CD45RA-negative fraction. The chain's CDR3 is CASSMLRFPGANEQFF. The CDR3 DNA follows: TGTGCCAGTAGTATGCTGAGGTTCCCCGGAGCAAATGAGCAGTTCTTC.